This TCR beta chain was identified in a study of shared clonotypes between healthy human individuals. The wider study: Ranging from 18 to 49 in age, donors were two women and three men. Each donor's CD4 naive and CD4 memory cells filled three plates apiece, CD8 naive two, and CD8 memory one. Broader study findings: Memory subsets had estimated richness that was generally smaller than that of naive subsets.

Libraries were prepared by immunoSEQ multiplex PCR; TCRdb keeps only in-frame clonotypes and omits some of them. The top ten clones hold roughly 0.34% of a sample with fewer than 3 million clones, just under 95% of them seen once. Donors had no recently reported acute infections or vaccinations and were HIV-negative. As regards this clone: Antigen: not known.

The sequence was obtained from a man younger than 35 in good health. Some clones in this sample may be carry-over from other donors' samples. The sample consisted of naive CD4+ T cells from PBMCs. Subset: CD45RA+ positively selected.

CDR3 in amino acids: CASSQERGEVHQPQHF. The DNA of the CDR3 is TGCGCCAGCAGCCAAGAACGGGGGGAAGTTCATCAGCCCCAGCATTTT. J is TRBJ1-5 and V is TRBV4-1; perhaps TRBD1 as D (5 bases). Germline V CDR1 and CDR2: MGHRA, YSYEKL. The CDR3 loop spans 16 amino acids. Trimming pared 0 bases from V and 5 bases from J, leaving 14 bases between.